This T cell receptor beta chain came from a study of cytomegalovirus exposure and HLA in healthy donors (TCRdb year 2017). At the level of the whole study: In an earlier analysis of about 560 of the donors, 276 Gb of sequence data and 100 million or so unique TCR beta sequences from 150 million to 200 million T cells were reported. To predict cytomegalovirus infection status, the study combined high-throughput TCR immunosequencing, statistical association of individual TCRs with disease status, and machine learning. Of the roughly 400 genotyped donors, around 81% fell in the genetic ancestry cluster associated with self-reported Caucasian donors. In addition to the first cohort of around 670 subjects, a separate validation cohort of 130 or so different subjects was used. HLA typing covered class I and class II loci at four-digit resolution. The study profiled the T cell repertoires of 666 subjects by immunosequencing and related them to cytomegalovirus serostatus. The study aimed to test whether signatures of past pathogen exposure could be identified by cataloging public T cell receptors. A later analysis re-analyzed previously published TCR beta repertoires from roughly 690 donors and added high-resolution HLA genotyping to study TCR occurrence patterns. In the later analysis, no new phenotypic data were used to find candidate immune exposures; instead, reliance was placed on TCR beta sequences and their occurrence across donors. An early release that covered about 600 HLA-typed donors contained about 300 gigabases of sequencing data and about 84 million unique TCR sequences. An earlier analysis of a few hundred of the donors applied high-throughput TCR beta sequencing to assess whether each TCR beta V gene segment acted as functional or pseudogenic. Donor age, sex, ethnicity and CMV serostatus were collected together with the repertoire data. Every discovery cohort repertoire had been produced on one sequencing platform. Across some 400 genotyped donors of the cohort, an average of 235,054 unique TCR beta nucleotide sequences per donor were sequenced, and 15% to 20% of those sequences were non-productive. The number of typed donors differed by locus: about 620-630 for A, B, C, DRB1 and DQB1; about 520 for DQA1; fewer than 610 for DPA1; and roughly 490 for DPB1. A later genetic analysis took genome-wide SNP genotypes for about three fifths of the roughly 670 donors and used that subset as a discovery cohort. Five DR-DQ haplotypes were handled as single units for association and clustering, since linkage in the cohort was strong. Paper-wide results and their limitations: Across donors, most TCR sequences were observed very rarely, whereas some public TCRs were present in many individuals. A further reported finding was that TCR beta sequences accurately predicted the HLA-A and HLA-B alleles for most subjects in the first cohort. A later analysis found that most CMV-associated TCR beta chains appeared HLA-restricted, with HLA associations seemingly driven largely by CMV exposure. The classifier was reported to diagnose cytomegalovirus status with high specificity and sensitivity in both the original and validation cohorts. The sequencing pipeline was judged likely to have produced a cluster of highly shared sequence variants as a technical artifact. Immune exposure information for the cohort was limited to CMV serostatus. When HLA alleles, especially DR and DQ, strongly co-occurred, attributing TCR associations to individual alleles was difficult. Because some donors lacked HLA typing at each locus, the association tests relied only on the typed subset. According to a later analysis, parvovirus B19, influenza, CMV and Epstein-Barr virus appeared linked to several top co-occurrence clusters. A later genetic analysis associated a missense DCLRE1C variant with V-gene and J-gene trimming of TCR beta chains, and an independent cohort replicated the association. A later analysis found that HLA-associated TCR beta chains were more clonally expanded and had lower generation probabilities than equally common non-associated chains. The study listed 150 to 200 TCR beta chains as associated with cytomegalovirus. At a false discovery rate of 0.05, a later analysis linked under 20,000 TCR beta sequences to specific HLA alleles. A few of the identified cytomegalovirus-associated TCR beta chains were confirmed in vitro to be specific for cytomegalovirus antigens. In a later analysis, TCR association rates were found to vary across HLA loci, with the most associated TCRs seen for DRB1 alleles and the fewest for HLA-C alleles. The earlier analysis of some 540 of the donors excluded some 15 rarely observed V segments, including chromosome 9 orphons, because counts were too low. Only TCR beta chains were sequenced in this cohort, and the absence of alpha or paired-chain data limited detectable features. Compared with the roughly 720-donor mean, donors in an Asian-associated ancestry cluster had fewer N-insertions in productive TCRs, according to a later genetic analysis. The authors suggested that the approach could potentially be extended to other disease states and immunological phenotypes. Sequencing depth was assumed to be roughly uniform across donors in the presence/absence analyses, though that assumption may not hold. Broadly in line with IMGT annotations, most TCR beta V segments showed up in productive rearrangements about 87% or about 30% of the time in an earlier analysis of 587 of the donors. Correlated functional status among segregating V segments might reflect linkage disequilibrium, but an unknown experimental factor could not be ruled out.

The library was obtained by the immunoSEQ multiplex PCR assay. The multiplex PCR relied on a mix of 60 forward primers for TCR Vbeta segments and 13 reverse primers for TCR Jbeta segments. Amplification of the CDR3 region of rearranged TCR beta genes was performed with a multiplex PCR assay on genomic DNA. The amplified TCR beta libraries were sequenced on the Illumina HiSeq System as 87-base-pair reads. Per the authors' processing: A later analysis tallied roughly 76 million unique TCR beta chains across the 666 repertoires, and some 12 million of those chains were shared by two or more donors. A nearest-neighbor algorithm error-corrected the raw reads and collapsed the reads into unique sequences, merging closely related sequences to remove PCR and sequencing errors. CDR3 sequences were aligned to IMGT reference sequences to assign V, D and J gene segments. Each retained sequence needed at least a six-nucleotide match to both a V gene segment and a J gene segment. A rearrangement counted as productive if the CDR3 had no stop codons and remained in frame with V and J, and every other rearrangement counted as non-productive. Following IMGT convention, CDR3 was defined as the stretch from the second conserved V-encoded cysteine to the conserved J-encoded phenylalanine. Sequences without an unambiguous match to a single V gene segment were excluded from the earlier analysis of 500 to 700 of the donors. An earlier analysis of a few hundred of the donors called V segments functional above 56.7% productive rearrangements and segregating when the between-donor standard deviation exceeded 5%. A statistical classification framework was developed to diagnose cytomegalovirus status using the catalog of TCR beta chain sequences. A later analysis assigned V and J genes by comparing TCR nucleotide sequences with IMGT/GENE-DB human TR gene sequences. Using the TCRdist pipeline, a later analysis assigned CDR3 sequences along with most-parsimonious VDJ recombination scenarios. A later analysis defined each TCR beta chain by its CDR3 amino acid sequence plus V-gene family, and excluded reads lacking a unique V-gene family. In a later analysis, several hundred highly shared, low-generation-probability nucleotide sequences were removed to address suspected cross-contamination and a sequencing artifact. A later analysis calculated a clonal expansion index for each public chain from normalized within-repertoire ranks of inferred template counts. Generation probabilities in a later analysis came from a VDJ recombination model fitted to out-of-frame rearrangements, and those results were checked against IGoR. A later analysis scored TCR-TCR, TCR-HLA and TCR-CMV co-occurrence with hypergeometric tests, applying a repertoire-size bias correction to TCR pairs. A later analysis estimated false discovery rates by permuting HLA or CMV assignments 20 times. In a later analysis, co-occurring TCRs were grouped with DBSCAN, and TCRdist sequence similarity was added when clustering was performed within HLA-allele-positive subsets. Co-occurrence clustering excluded repertoires with fewer than 30,000 or more than 120,000 public chains, plus five with anomalous nucleotide sharing. TCRdb obtained this table from immuneACCESS and retained in-frame rearrangements with V and J assigned. These tables miss some clones; where compared with another copy, unresolved V genes account for less than half of the shortfall, and the remainder is unexplained. The V and J calls and clone size are taken from that table; D and trimming were inferred from the DNA. In all, the sample holds roughly 130,000 clones, and about 85% of those were seen once. In total, the top ten clones hold around 3.1% of the sample.

Concerning this clone itself: Its specific antigen is unknown. Base qualities are missing; no much larger clone stands one base away.

In total, about 650 healthy bone marrow donors made up the cohort. Cohort members were all nominally healthy when sampled, although unrecorded immune exposures were likely present. The donor was CMV seronegative and was included in the group of over 300 seronegative cohort members. A peripheral blood sample was provided by each donor, and peripheral blood mononuclear cells were used for TCR beta sequencing. Genomic DNA extraction from the blood cell samples was performed with the Qiagen DNeasy Blood Extraction Kit. Sequenced: PBMCs. The receptor was derived from a female donor in good health and CMV-seronegative.

CDR3 reads: CASSLTGVGNTEAFF. The DNA sequence follows: TGTGCCAGCAGCTTGACGGGGGTTGGAAACACTGAAGCTTTCTTT. This chain joins TRBV5-4 to TRBJ1-1; TRBD1 is a possible D gene, resting on 5 matching bases. CDR1 is given as SGHNT and CDR2 as YYREEE, both from the germline V gene (reference sequence). The cysteine opens and the phenylalanine closes a CDR3 of 15 amino acids. The read is trimmed to its CDR3 DNA, 45 bases read in frame from base 1. V lost 1 base and J lost 2 bases; the stretch between them is 12 bases long.